What follows is one T cell receptor beta chain and its context. Trimming removed 6 bases at V and 5 bases at J, with 11 bases between. The CDR3 is 13 amino acids. CDR1 and CDR2 (germline): LNHDA, SQIVND (reference sequence). These data are taken from a study of T cells in Graves' hyperthyroidism and ophthalmopathy. At the level of the study: Peripheral blood was obtained at initial diagnosis, preceding any treatment.

In the ophthalmopathy cohort, Clinical Activity Score was at least 3, NOSPECS grade at least 4, and duration under 3 months. Patients having uncontrolled infection, another autoimmune disease, pregnancy or lactation were not included. PBMCs were obtained from over 8.5 ml fresh peripheral blood. Amplification of TCR beta CDR3 regions used RNA as the template. The study used the HTBI primer set for a first-round RT-PCR of the TCR CDR3. TCRdb used MiXCR to reprocess the multiplex PCR reads, holding one entry per CDR3 protein. Of about 640,000 distinct CDR3 sequences in the sample, about 20% were seen once.

This TCR derives from a man aged 25 to 40 with Graves' ophthalmopathy. The sample consisted of blood. The rearrangement uses TRBV19 and TRBJ2-1; no firm D call. The CDR3 loop reads CASSSLYDNEQFF. CDR3 DNA: TGTGCCAGTAGCTCTCTATACGACAATGAGCAGTTCTTC. Using reference TRBV19 and TRBJ2-1 for the parts outside the CDR3, the full variable domain is DGGITQSPKYLFRKEGQNVTLSCEQNLNHDAMYWYRQDPGQGLRLIYYSQIVNDFQKGDIAEGYSVSREKKESFPLTVTSAQKNPTAFYLCASSSLYDNEQFFGPGTRLTVL.